The 27 T cell receptor beta chains given below trace back to one sample, sequenced in a study of T cell responses to AZD1222 COVID-19 vaccine. Profiling relied on immunoSEQ multiplex PCR, and the TCRdb table lists in-frame clones only, not all of them. Of 150,000 to 200,000 clones listed, roughly 91% are singletons. The sample was peripheral blood, taken 28 days after the second AZD1222 dose. The origin of the receptors is an adult who received the AZD1222 COVID-19 vaccine.

The chain combines TRBV12-3 or TRBV12-4 with TRBJ2-7; D is possibly TRBD1 (6 bases). The V gene lost 6 bases and the J gene lost 4 bases, with 13 bases spanning the gap. This CDR3 region has 13 residues. CDR3: CASRDRGWYEQYF. CDR3 DNA: TGTGCCAGCAGGGACAGAGGTTGGTACGAGCAGTACTTC.

The chain joins TRBV9 to TRBJ2-5; D may be TRBD2 (6 bases). The CDR3 is 13 residues long. Germline CDR1 reads SGDLS; CDR2 reads YYNGEE. V was trimmed by 3 bases and J by 5 bases, leaving 11 bases between them. CDR3 region: CASSEEGEETQYF. The CDR3 region has the DNA TGTGCCAGCAGCGAGGAGGGCGAGGAGACCCAGTACTTC. The complete variable domain, with remaining parts taken from reference TRBV9 and TRBJ2-5, reads DSGVTQTPKHLITATGQRVTLRCSPRSGDLSVYWYQQSLDQGLQFLIQYYNGEERAKGNILERFSAQQFPDLHSELNLSSLELGDSALYFCASSEEGEETQYFGPGTRLLVL.

This clone was counted a few times. The chain combines TRBV11-3 with TRBJ1-1; D might be TRBD1 (5 bases). CDR1 and CDR2 (germline): SGHNT, YENEEA. The V and J ends lost 1 base and 0 bases respectively, with 9 bases between them. The CDR3 sequence is 15 residues long. The CDR3 sequence is CASSLGGVVNTEAFF. For the CDR3, the DNA is TGTGCCAGCAGCTTAGGAGGGGTGGTGAACACTGAAGCTTTCTTT.

The V and J genes are TRBV10-2 and TRBJ2-7; 7 positions agree with TRBD2. Per germline, CDR1 WSHSY and CDR2 SAAADI. The ends lost 1 base at V and 3 bases at J; junction bases unmatched: 6. This CDR3 contains 15 residues. CDR3 nucleotides: TGCGCCAGCAGTGAGTATGCTAGCGGTTACTACGAGCAGTACTTC. Translating gives CASSEYASGYYEQYF.

The CDR3 loop is CASSPNDGEETQYF. DNA of the CDR3: TGTGCCAGCAGCCCAAATGATGGGGAGGAGACCCAGTACTTC. J is TRBJ2-5 and V is TRBV9, with D tentatively TRBD2 (5 bases). The germline gives CDR1 SGDLS, CDR2 YYNGEE. The CDR3 contains 14 residues. V was shortened by 4 bases and J by 5 bases, with 15 bases between the two germline ends.

The chain carries TRBV18 and TRBJ2-7, with no clear D. CDR3 length: 13 amino acids. V gave up 5 bases and J gave up 3 bases, with 11 bases separating them. Germline lookup yields CDR1 KGHSH and CDR2 LQKENI. DNA for the CDR3: TGTGCCAGCTCATCTCCAAACGTCTACGAGCAGTACTTC. Translation: CASSSPNVYEQYF.

This chain uses TRBV7-2 with TRBJ1-3; no firm D call. The CDR3 contains 15 residues. V dropped 4 bases and J dropped 2 bases, with 12 bases sitting between them. Germline CDR1 and CDR2: SGHTA and FQGNSA. In DNA, the CDR3 is TGTGCCAGCAGCTCCCACCGGGGAGCTGGAAACACCATATATTTT. Translating it yields CASSSHRGAGNTIYF.

This clone was seen a single time. The chain uses TRBV7-2 and TRBJ2-5; D ambiguous. Germline V gives CDR1 SGHTA, CDR2 FQGNSA. This CDR3 is 15 amino acids long. V lost 4 bases and J lost 5, with 17 bases in between. CDR3: CASSSWADQLETQYF. The CDR3 DNA follows: TGTGCCAGCAGCTCCTGGGCCGACCAATTGGAGACCCAGTACTTC.

The chain links TRBV7-2 to TRBJ2-7, with 11 bases identical to TRBD2. The V gene's germline CDR1 is SGHTA and CDR2 FQGNSA. This CDR3 has 16 residues. V trimming: 2 bases; J trimming: 3 bases; junction bases outside the gene matches: 6. In DNA, the CDR3 is TGTGCCAGCAGCTTACAAACTAGCGGGAGAGGCTACGAGCAGTACTTC. Amino acid sequence: CASSLQTSGRGYEQYF.

The chain joins TRBV7-3 to TRBJ2-1; D is tentatively TRBD1 or TRBD2 (5 bases each). The CDR3 contains 20 residues. V dropped 4 bases and J dropped 0 bases, with 25 bases sitting between them. Per germline, CDR1 SGHTA and CDR2 FQGTGA. CDR3 sequence: CASSSPTRTLGTGSYNEQFF. DNA for the CDR3: TGTGCCAGCAGCTCCCCCACTCGGACGTTGGGGACGGGCTCCTACAATGAGCAGTTCTTC.

The chain uses TRBV7-2 and TRBJ2-5; weak D call: TRBD2 (5 bases). V was pared by 5 bases and J by 2 bases, with 15 bases between. This CDR3 is built from 15 residues. Per germline, CDR1 SGHTA and CDR2 FQGNSA. In nucleotides, the CDR3 is TGTGCCAGCAGCCAAACAGCGGCCAGACAAGAGACCCAGTACTTC. As protein: CASSQTAARQETQYF. The whole variable domain, remainder taken from reference TRBV7-2 and TRBJ2-5, is GAGVSQSPSNKVTEKGKDVELRCDPISGHTALYWYRQSLGQGLEFLIYFQGNSAPDKSGLPSDRFSAERTGGSVSTLTIQRTQQEDSAVYLCASSQTAARQETQYFGPGTRLLVL.

The table lists this clone with a count of one. The chain joins TRBV7-2 to TRBJ1-1; D is unclear. The CDR3 consists of 14 residues. V was pared by 0 bases and J by 3 bases, with 8 bases between. Per germline, CDR1 SGHTA and CDR2 FQGNSA. The CDR3 DNA reads as TGTGCCAGCAGCTTAGCTGGGCGCGACACTGAAGCTTTCTTT. Translating it yields CASSLAGRDTEAFF.

CDR3 sequence: CASRTGLGNYGYTF. In DNA, the CDR3 is TGTGCCAGCAGAACGGGACTGGGAAACTATGGCTACACCTTC. The chain uses TRBV6-5 and TRBJ1-2, with a possible D match to TRBD1 (5 bases). Germline V CDR1 and CDR2: MNHEY, SVGAGI. The CDR3 sequence is 14 residues long. Trimming removed 6 bases at V and 2 bases at J, with 13 bases between.

This chain uses TRBV6-5 with TRBJ1-2, with no clear D. Germline V CDR1 and CDR2: MNHEY, SVGAGI. CDR3 length equals 14 residues. The V end was cut by 6 bases, the J end by 4 bases, with 15 bases between. CDR3 amino acids: CASRQGPLTYGYTF. DNA of the CDR3: TGTGCCAGCAGACAAGGGCCATTGACCTATGGCTACACCTTC.

The chain uses TRBV19 and TRBJ1-2; D unclear. Germline V lookup: CDR1 LNHDA, CDR2 SQIVND (reference sequence). The V and J ends lost 2 bases and 4 bases respectively, with 5 bases between them. The CDR3 length is 12 residues. CDR3 nucleotides: TGTGCCAGTAGTATAACGGGCTATGGCTACACCTTC. Protein sequence: CASSITGYGYTF.

This chain uses TRBV11-3 with TRBJ2-3; either TRBD1 or TRBD2 may fit D (5 bases each). Trimming left V 0 bases short and J 3 bases short, with 10 bases between. This CDR3 comprises 15 residues. The V gene's germline CDR1 is SGHNT and CDR2 YENEEA. This CDR3 is CASSLEGPTTDTQYF. CDR3 DNA sequence: TGTGCCAGCAGCTTAGAGGGACCCACGACAGATACGCAGTATTTT. Variable domain in full (rest from reference TRBV11-3 and TRBJ2-3): EAGVVQSPRYKIIEKKQPVAFWCNPISGHNTLYWYLQNLGQGPELLIRYENEEAVDDSQLPKDRFSAERLKGVDSTLKIQPAELGDSAVYLCASSLEGPTTDTQYFGPGTRLTVL.

The V gene is TRBV7-9, the J gene TRBJ2-1; the D gene is possibly TRBD2 (5 bases). Germline V gene sequence: CDR1 SEHNR, CDR2 FQNEAQ (reference sequence). There are 12 residues in the CDR3. V lost 5 bases and J lost 9, with 11 bases in between. The CDR3 protein is CASSTTRAEQFF. The CDR3 DNA reads TGTGCCAGCAGCACAACTAGGGCTGAGCAGTTCTTC. Together with reference TRBV7-9 and TRBJ2-1, the CDR3 gives the full variable domain: DTGVSQNPRHKITKRGQNVTFRCDPISEHNRLYWYRQTLGQGPEFLTYFQNEAQLEKSRLLSDRFSAERPKGSFSTLEIQRTEQGDSAMYLCASSTTRAEQFFGPGTRLTVL.

The chain links TRBV4-3 to TRBJ1-2; the D is unclear. Germline-derived CDR1 and CDR2 are LGHNA and YSLEER. V was clipped by 0 bases and J by 5 bases, with 10 bases between them. The CDR3 sequence is 14 residues long. In nucleotides, the CDR3 is TGCGCCAGCAGCCAAGACGGAGGAATTTATGGCTACACCTTC. Its translation: CASSQDGGIYGYTF.

The rearrangement links TRBV10-2 to TRBJ1-2; D ambiguous. Trimming took 6 bases from V and 5 from J, leaving 13 bases between them. This CDR3 spans 13 amino acids. Germline lookup yields CDR1 WSHSY and CDR2 SAAADI. The DNA for the CDR3 is TGCGCCAGCAGCCGAGGAGCGGGTTATGGCTACACCTTC. It codes for CASSRGAGYGYTF.

The rearrangement uses TRBV5-1 and TRBJ2-1; the match to TRBD2 covers 8 bases. The V gene's germline CDR1 is SGHRS and CDR2 YFSETQ. V dropped 4 bases and J dropped 1; count of bases not matched to a gene: 7. The CDR3 spans 16 residues. CDR3 in amino acids: CASSATLADSYNEQFF. The CDR3 nucleotides read TGCGCCAGCAGCGCCACACTAGCGGATTCCTACAATGAGCAGTTCTTC.

This sequence joins TRBV7-9 and TRBJ2-2; 8 nucleotides match TRBD1. Germline V CDR1 and CDR2: SEHNR, FQNEAQ (reference sequence). V dropped 5 bases and J dropped 3; count of bases not matched to a gene: 5. CDR3 length: 15 residues. The CDR3 bases are TGTGCCAGCAGCGGAGGACAGGGAGACACCGGGGAGCTGTTTTTT. The encoded protein is CASSGGQGDTGELFF.

The chain uses TRBV6-2 or TRBV6-3 and TRBJ1-4; 10 nucleotides align to TRBD1. J lost 4 bases, V lost 4 bases, and 6 bases had no gene match. The germline V gene encodes CDR1 MNHEY and CDR2 SVGEGT. The CDR3 runs 16 residues. Here the CDR3 DNA reads TGTGCCAGCAGTTCTGGACAGGGGGTGAATAATGAAAAACTGTTTTTT. Translating it yields CASSSGQGVNNEKLFF.

The chain couples TRBV27 to TRBJ2-3; 9 positions match TRBD2. CDR1 and CDR2 (germline): MNHEY, SMNVEV (reference sequence). CDR3 length: 15 amino acids. V shed 3 bases, J shed 2 bases, and the junction held 3 bases outside the gene matches. For the CDR3, the DNA is TGTGCCAGCAGTTTTCTAGCGGGGTACACAGATACGCAGTATTTT. The encoded protein is CASSFLAGYTDTQYF.

This chain uses TRBV2 with TRBJ1-2, with TRBD1 matching over 9 bases. The J segment lost 7 bases and the V segment lost 4 bases, leaving 10 bases of the junction unmatched. Germline V gene data show CDR1 as SNHLY and CDR2 as FYNNEI. The CDR3 contains 15 residues. CDR3 DNA sequence: TGTGCCAGCAGTGGTCCCGGGACAGGGTTCTTTGGCTACACCTTC. Encoded protein: CASSGPGTGFFGYTF. The variable domain in full, completed from reference TRBV2 and TRBJ1-2, reads EPEVTQTPSHQVTQMGQEVILRCVPISNHLYFYWYRQILGQKVEFLVSFYNNEISEKSEIFDDQFSVERPDGSNFTLKIRSTKLEDSAMYFCASSGPGTGFFGYTFGSGTRLTVV.

The chain couples TRBV2 to TRBJ1-2, with 10 nucleotides matching TRBD1. This CDR3 is built from 13 residues. V was clipped by 4 bases and J by 10 bases; unmatched bases: 6. The germline CDR1 and CDR2 sequences are SNHLY and FYNNEI. Here the CDR3 reads CASSVRTGGVYTF. The CDR3 DNA sequence: TGTGCCAGCAGTGTCCGGACAGGGGGAGTCTACACCTTC.

The chain joins TRBV19 to TRBJ1-1, with TRBD1 matching over 10 bases. V gave up 7 bases and J gave up 0 bases; unmatched junction bases: 8. In germline, CDR1 is LNHDA, CDR2 SQIVND (reference sequence). This CDR3 has 16 amino acids. The CDR3 bases are TGTGCCAGTACCCGCCCGGGACAGGGGATGAACACTGAAGCTTTCTTT. Translation gives CASTRPGQGMNTEAFF.

V and J are TRBV11-1 and TRBJ2-7, with D perhaps matching TRBD1 (6 bases). This CDR3 has 15 amino acids. V was cut by 4 bases and J by 1 base, with 14 bases left in between. The germline V gene encodes CDR1 SGHAT and CDR2 FQDESV (reference sequence). The chain's CDR3 is CASSSGRRGSYEQYF. The CDR3 DNA reads TGTGCCAGCAGCTCGGGGCGCAGGGGTTCCTACGAGCAGTACTTC.